This T cell receptor beta chain derives from a study of T cell repertoires in cytomegalovirus infection. TCRdb processed the reads anew with MiXCR; each CDR3 protein has one entry. Of about 480,000 distinct CDR3 sequences in the sample, 33% were seen once. In the case of this clonotype: The antigen is not known.

The specimen comprised cultured PBMCs, sampled from culture after CMV antigen stimulation. This TCR came from a human donor in good health (CMV status not recorded). Some clones in this sample may be carry-over from other donors' samples.

The CDR3 spells CASSILAGNQPQHF. The CDR3 bases are TGTGCCAGTAGTATTCTTGCAGGCAATCAGCCCCAGCATTTT. The chain uses TRBV19 and TRBJ1-5; D is unresolved. V lost 3 bases and J 2 bases, leaving 8 bases between the germline ends. Germline CDR1 and CDR2: LNHDA and SQIVND (reference sequence). This CDR3 spans 14 amino acids.